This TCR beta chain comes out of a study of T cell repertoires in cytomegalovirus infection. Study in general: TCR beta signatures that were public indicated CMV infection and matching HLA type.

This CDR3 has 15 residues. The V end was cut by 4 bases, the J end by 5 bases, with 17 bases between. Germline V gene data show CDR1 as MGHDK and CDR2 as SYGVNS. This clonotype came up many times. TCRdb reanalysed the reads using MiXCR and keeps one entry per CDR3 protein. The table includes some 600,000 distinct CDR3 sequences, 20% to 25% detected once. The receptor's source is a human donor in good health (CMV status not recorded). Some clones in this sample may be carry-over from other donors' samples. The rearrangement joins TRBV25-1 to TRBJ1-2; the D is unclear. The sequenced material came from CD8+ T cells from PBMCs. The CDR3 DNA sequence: TGTGCCAGCAGTGGCAGAGCGGCCGGGCGGTATGGCTACACCTTC. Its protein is CASSGRAAGRYGYTF.